This record concerns one T cell receptor beta chain sequence. This clone's antigen is unknown. No base quality information exists; no much larger clone differs at one position. The sample's time point label, decoded: week 35, safety follow-up. Every vaccine dose consisted of 300 ug of a 20-mer mutant IDH1 peptide in Montanide, administered subcutaneously together with topical imiquimod. Patients were given eight vaccinations, in weeks 1, 3, 5, 7, 11, 15, 19 and 23, which matched visits V03 through V10. Donors had newly diagnosed WHO grade 3 or 4 IDH1-mutant astrocytomas with loss of nuclear ATRX. The samples were drawn from NOA16, a multicentre, single-arm, open-label phase I trial in Germany that tested a mutant IDH1 peptide vaccine in humans for the first time. Genomic DNA for TCRB sequencing was extracted from EDTA blood using the DNeasy Blood and Tissue Kit. These data are taken from a study of a mutant IDH1 vaccine in newly diagnosed glioma listed by TCRdb under 2021. For the study in its entirety: Vaccination began 4-6 weeks after radiotherapy alone, or alongside temozolomide cycles in the chemotherapy-containing groups. For exploratory analyses, roughly 25 treated patients had longitudinal TCRB deep sequencing done wherever samples were available. Of the approximately 35 treated patients, around 62% were male and about 40% were female, and the mean age was approximately 37 years. Prior to enrollment, standard therapy consisting of radiotherapy alone, temozolomide alone, or radiochemotherapy with temozolomide had been administered to patients, with the combination being received by most patients. Peripheral blood was collected at six visits: V03 (baseline), V05, V07, V10, V12 and V13. The week-35 safety follow-up took place at visit V12, and the week-47 end of study took place at visit V13.

The receptor library was made with the immunoSEQ multiplex PCR assay. Following the manufacturer's protocol, the hsTCRB Kit was used to amplify rearranged TCR beta chain sequences. TCRB libraries were sequenced on an Illumina MiSeq. The study's processing was this. The proprietary platform of the kit vendor was used for demultiplexing, trimming and gene mapping. TCRdb carries this immuneACCESS record with in-frame sequences only. Its versions omit some clonotypes, under half of them owing to an unresolved V gene in the studies checked, with the rest unexplained. V and J calls and clone size are copied from that table; D and trimming were computed from the DNA. This sample has some 70,000 clones in its table, and about four fifths of those were observed once. Together, the top ten hold 12% of the sample. What the study reported, not specific to this receptor: It was noted by the authors that analyses of patient blood samples could not be reproduced owing to sample limitations. Immune responses induced by the vaccine were seen in around 93% of patients across multiple MHC alleles. Selection of PBMC samples for TCRB deep sequencing was based on availability. No apparent relationship was observed between pseudoprogression and alterations in the top peripheral T cell clonotypes detected by TCRB sequencing.

This TCR was recovered from a man younger than 30 with glioma. This sample comprised PBMCs, obtained from a glioma patient whose treatment included an IDH1 peptide vaccine.

The DNA is as follows: TGTGCCAGCAGCTTAGCCCGGGGCTCGAGGGACGAGCAGTACTTC. It is translated as CASSLARGSRDEQYF. The chain employs TRBV13 and TRBJ2-7; the D match is possibly TRBD1 or TRBD2, with 5 bases aligned in each. According to the germline V gene (reference sequence), CDR1 reads PRHDT and CDR2 reads FYEKMQ. The cysteine opens and the phenylalanine closes a CDR3 of 15 amino acids. The DNA shown is the 45-base CDR3, in frame from base 1. V is cut by 1 base and J by 5 bases, and the space between the germline ends is 15 bases.